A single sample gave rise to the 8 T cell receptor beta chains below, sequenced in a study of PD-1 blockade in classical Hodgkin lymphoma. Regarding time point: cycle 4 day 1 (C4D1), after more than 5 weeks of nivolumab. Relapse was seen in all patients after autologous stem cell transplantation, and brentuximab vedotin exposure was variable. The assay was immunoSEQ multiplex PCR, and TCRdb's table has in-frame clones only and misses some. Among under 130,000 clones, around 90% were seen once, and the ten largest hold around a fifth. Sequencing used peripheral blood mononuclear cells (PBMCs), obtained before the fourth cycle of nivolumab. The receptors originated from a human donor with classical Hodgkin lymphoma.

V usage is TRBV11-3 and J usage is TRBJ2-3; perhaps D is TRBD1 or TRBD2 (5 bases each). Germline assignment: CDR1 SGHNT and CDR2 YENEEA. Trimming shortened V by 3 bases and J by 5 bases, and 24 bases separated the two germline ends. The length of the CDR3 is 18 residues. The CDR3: CASSFRLSGHRQIDTQYF. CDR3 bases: TGTGCCAGCAGCTTTCGGCTCTCGGGGCACCGTCAAATAGATACGCAGTATTTT.

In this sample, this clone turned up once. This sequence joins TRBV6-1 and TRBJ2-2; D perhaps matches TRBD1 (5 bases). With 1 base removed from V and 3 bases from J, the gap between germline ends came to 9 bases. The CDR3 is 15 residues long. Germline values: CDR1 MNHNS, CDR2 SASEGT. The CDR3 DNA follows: TGTGCCAGCAGTGAAGGACAGATATACACCGGGGAGCTGTTTTTT. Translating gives CASSEGQIYTGELFF.

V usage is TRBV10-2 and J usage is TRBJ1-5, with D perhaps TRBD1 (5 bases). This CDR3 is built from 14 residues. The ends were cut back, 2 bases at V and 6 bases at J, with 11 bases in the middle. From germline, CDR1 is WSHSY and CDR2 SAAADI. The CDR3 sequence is CASSETGGIQPQHF. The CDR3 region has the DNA TGCGCCAGCAGTGAGACAGGTGGGATTCAGCCCCAGCATTTT.

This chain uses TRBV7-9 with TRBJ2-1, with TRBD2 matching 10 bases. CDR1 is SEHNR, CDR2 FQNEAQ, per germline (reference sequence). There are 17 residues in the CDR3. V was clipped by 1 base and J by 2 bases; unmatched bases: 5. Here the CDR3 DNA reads TGTGCCAGCAGCTTAGACGTCGGGACTAGCGCCTACAATGAGCAGTTCTTC. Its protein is CASSLDVGTSAYNEQFF.

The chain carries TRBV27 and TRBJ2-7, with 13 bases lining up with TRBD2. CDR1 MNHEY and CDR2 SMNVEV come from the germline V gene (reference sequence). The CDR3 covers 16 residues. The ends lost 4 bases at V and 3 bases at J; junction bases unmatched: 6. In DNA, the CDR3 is TGTGCCAGCAGTTGGTCCGGGACTAGCGGGAACTACGAGCAGTACTTC. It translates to CASSWSGTSGNYEQYF.

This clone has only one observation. This chain's CDR3 is CASSYPDRDYTF. In DNA, the CDR3 is TGTGCCAGCAGTTACCCCGATCGGGACTACACCTTC. This chain joins TRBV6-5 and TRBJ1-2; D is undetermined. CDR3 length equals 12 residues. CDR1 and CDR2 from the germline V gene are MNHEY and SVGAGI. V lost 2 bases, J lost 10 bases, and 11 bases lay in between.

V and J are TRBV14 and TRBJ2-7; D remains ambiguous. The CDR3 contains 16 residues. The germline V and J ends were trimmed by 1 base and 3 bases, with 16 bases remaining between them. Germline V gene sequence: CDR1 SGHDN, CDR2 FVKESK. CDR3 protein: CASSQVRGRTIYEQYF. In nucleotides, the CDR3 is TGTGCCAGCAGCCAAGTCAGAGGACGGACCATCTACGAGCAGTACTTC.

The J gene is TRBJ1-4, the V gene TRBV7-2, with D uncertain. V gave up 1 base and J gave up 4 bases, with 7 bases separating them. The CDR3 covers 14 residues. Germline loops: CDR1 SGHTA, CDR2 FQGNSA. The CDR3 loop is CASSLVDDNEKLFF. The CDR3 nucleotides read TGTGCCAGCAGCTTAGTTGACGATAATGAAAAACTGTTTTTT. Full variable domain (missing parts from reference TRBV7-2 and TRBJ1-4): GAGVSQSPSNKVTEKGKDVELRCDPISGHTALYWYRQSLGQGLEFLIYFQGNSAPDKSGLPSDRFSAERTGGSVSTLTIQRTQQEDSAVYLCASSLVDDNEKLFFGSGTQLSVL.